Listed below are T cell receptor beta chains from one sample, sequenced in a study of blood T cells in healthy people across ages. A single record per CDR3 protein comes from TCRdb applying MiXCR to the 5' RACE reads. In the table there are about 560,000 distinct CDR3 sequences, 25% to 35% of which are singletons. These data also featured in a second study, about T cells of mothers and their children.

Sequences were obtained from blood. Receptor source: a boy between 2 and 10 years old in good health. Each CDR3 is given with its conserved first and last residue. The order of the fields is V gene, D gene, clone size, J gene, CDR3 protein, CDR3 DNA. The D gene is left open where the match is weak. A row's size may be missing; if present it is once, few, many or a size class.

TRBV12-3/TRBV12-4,-,few,TRBJ2-3,CASSLNILADTDTQYF,TGTGCCAGCAGTTTAAATATCCTAGCCGACACAGATACGCAGTATTTT
TRBV7-9,-,-,TRBJ2-7,CASSFSADYEQYF,TGTGCCAGCAGCTTCTCGGCTGACTACGAGCAGTACTTC
TRBV5-1,TRBD1,-,TRBJ2-7,CASGGQGVEQYF,TGCGCCAGCGGCGGACAGGGCGTCGAGCAGTACTTC
TRBV11-2,TRBD1,-,TRBJ2-7,CASSPPFQGDTYEQYF,TGTGCCAGCAGCCCCCCGTTCCAGGGGGACACCTACGAGCAGTACTTC
TRBV15,-,once,TRBJ1-1,CATSRAGFNTEAFF,TGTGCCACCAGCAGGGCAGGGTTTAACACTGAAGCTTTCTTT
TRBV5-1,-,few,TRBJ2-3,CANSLGRGADTQYF,TGCGCCAACAGCTTGGGAAGGGGAGCAGATACGCAGTATTTT
TRBV25-1,TRBD1,-,TRBJ2-3,CASSRIGGQGKGTDTQYF,TGTGCCAGCAGCCGAATCGGCGGACAGGGGAAGGGAACAGATACGCAGTATTTT
TRBV7-7,-,-,TRBJ1-5,CASSLEQYGQKRSSNQPQHF,TGTGCCAGCAGCTTAGAGCAATATGGACAGAAGCGTTCCAGCAATCAGCCCCAGCATTTT
TRBV6-6,-,-,TRBJ2-1,CASSYDAGAPHNEQFF,TGTGCCAGCAGTTACGATGCAGGGGCCCCTCACAATGAGCAGTTCTTC
TRBV2,-,few,TRBJ1-5,CASREGGGQPQHF,TGTGCCAGCAGGGAGGGCGGAGGTCAGCCCCAGCATTTT
TRBV10-3,TRBD2,-,TRBJ2-3,CAISWPGTSGGPADTQYF,TGTGCCATCAGTTGGCCCGGGACTAGCGGGGGGCCAGCAGATACGCAGTATTTT
TRBV5-1,TRBD2,few,TRBJ2-1,CASSSGLAGGVPNEQFF,TGCGCCAGCAGCTCGGGACTAGCGGGAGGGGTACCCAATGAGCAGTTCTTC
TRBV7-9,-,-,TRBJ2-2,CASSFPPGPNTGELFF,TGTGCCAGCAGCTTCCCCCCAGGGCCGAACACCGGGGAGCTGTTTTTT
TRBV6-1,TRBD2,-,TRBJ2-1,CASRSYGTSGSSYNEQFF,TGTGCCAGCAGAAGCTACGGGACTAGCGGGAGCTCCTACAATGAGCAGTTCTTC
TRBV27,-,-,TRBJ1-1,CASRWGAQNTEAFF,TGTGCCAGCAGATGGGGGGCCCAGAACACTGAAGCTTTCTTT
TRBV3-1,-,-,TRBJ1-4,CASSQFGGLELFF,TGTGCCAGCAGCCAATTCGGGGGGTTGGAACTGTTTTTT
TRBV20-1,TRBD2,-,TRBJ2-7,CSARGTSGKDLSYEQYF,TGCAGTGCTAGAGGAACTAGCGGAAAGGATCTCTCCTACGAGCAGTACTTC
TRBV12-3/TRBV12-4,-,-,TRBJ1-6,CATSLDSSNSPLHF,TGTGCCACCAGTTTAGACAGTTCGAATTCACCCCTCCACTTT